The 14 T cell receptor beta chains given below trace back to one sample, sequenced in a study of a mutant IDH1 vaccine in newly diagnosed glioma. Time point in this sample: baseline, week 1 (first vaccination visit). Treatment specified: pre-vaccination baseline after standard-of-care therapy. The repertoire was sequenced with immunoSEQ multiplex PCR; TCRdb's copy has only in-frame clones and lacks some. The sample lists around 60,000 clones, more than 90% occurring once. Specimen: PBMCs, collected from a glioma patient treated with radiotherapy, temozolomide or both. The origin of the receptors is a man over 45 with glioma.

This rearrangement joins TRBV10-2 to TRBJ1-1; 7 nucleotides line up with TRBD1. Trimming at V came to 5 bases and at J to 3 bases, leaving 9 bases not matched to a gene. Germline-derived CDR1 and CDR2 are WSHSY and SAAADI. This CDR3 region has 15 residues. The CDR3 nucleotides are TGCGCCAGCAGTTCGGACAGGTGGGTGGACACTGAAGCTTTCTTT. Its protein product is CASSSDRWVDTEAFF.

The genes are TRBV6-6 and TRBJ2-7; the match to TRBD2 covers 8 bases. The CDR3 is 15 residues long. V trimming: 5 bases; J trimming: 2 bases; junction bases outside the gene matches: 8. CDR1 and CDR2 (germline): MNHNY, SVGAGI (reference sequence). CDR3 DNA sequence: TGTGCCAGCAGTGGCCGGGGGGGAAAAACCTACGAGCAGTACTTC. It yields the protein CASSGRGGKTYEQYF.

This chain connects TRBV18 to TRBJ2-7; D remains unclear. The CDR3 is made up of 14 amino acids. The V gene lost 6 bases and the J gene lost 3 bases, with 15 bases spanning the gap. The germline V gene has CDR1 KGHSH and CDR2 LQKENI. CDR3 DNA sequence: TGTGCCAGCTCGCCCCCCGGACCTAACTACGAGCAGTACTTC. This codes for CASSPPGPNYEQYF.

V usage is TRBV5-6 and J usage is TRBJ1-2; 7 positions agree with TRBD1. The CDR3 sequence is 14 residues long. From germline, CDR1 is SGHDT and CDR2 YYEEEE. J was trimmed by 5 bases and V by 5 bases; bases with no gene match: 9. In DNA form, the CDR3 reads TGTGCCAGCAGTTGGGGACAGAAAGAGTATGGCTACACCTTC. Translation gives CASSWGQKEYGYTF.

The rearrangement joins TRBV9 to TRBJ2-1; 14 bases align to TRBD2. The V and J ends lost 0 bases and 3 bases, in that order; junction bases with no gene match: 2. This CDR3 spans 17 amino acids. CDR1 and CDR2 from the germline V gene are SGDLS and YYNGEE. CDR3 sequence reads: CASSVAGLAGGYNEQFF. CDR3 coding DNA: TGTGCCAGCAGCGTAGCAGGACTAGCGGGGGGCTACAATGAGCAGTTCTTC. The whole variable domain, filled in from reference TRBV9 and TRBJ2-1, reads DSGVTQTPKHLITATGQRVTLRCSPRSGDLSVYWYQQSLDQGLQFLIQYYNGEERAKGNILERFSAQQFPDLHSELNLSSLELGDSALYFCASSVAGLAGGYNEQFFGPGTRLTVL.

J is TRBJ1-2 and V is TRBV28; TRBD1 matches at 7 bases. CDR3 length: 15 residues. Germline CDR1 and CDR2: MDHEN and SYDVKM. With V trimmed by 6 bases and J by 4 bases, 11 bases remained unmatched. The CDR3 here is CASRGRGGSSYGYTF. The CDR3 DNA reads TGTGCCAGCAGAGGCAGGGGGGGGAGTAGCTATGGCTACACCTTC.

The V and J genes are TRBV9 and TRBJ2-6; no clear D. The CDR3 is 16 amino acids. Between the trimmed V and J ends, which lost 0 bases and 4 bases, there was a span of 11 bases. CDR1 and CDR2 from the germline V gene are SGDLS and YYNGEE. The CDR3, as DNA: TGTGCCAGCAGCGTAGCCCTTGGTTCAGGGGCCAACGTCCTGACTTTC. Amino acids: CASSVALGSGANVLTF.

This clone appeared a single time. This chain uses TRBV27 with TRBJ2-1; TRBD1 agrees at 9 bases. V lost 5 bases and J lost 8; bases outside the gene matches: 4. This CDR3 has 13 residues. Germline CDR1 MNHEY, CDR2 SMNVEV (reference sequence). The CDR3 sequence is CASSGTGGDEQFF. DNA for the CDR3: TGTGCCAGCAGTGGCACAGGGGGCGATGAGCAGTTCTTC.

The gene calls are TRBV5-6 and TRBJ1-2; 7 bases match TRBD1. This CDR3 contains 13 residues. V lost 2 bases and J lost 5; bases outside the gene matches: 3. The germline gives CDR1 SGHDT, CDR2 YYEEEE. The CDR3 DNA reads as TGTGCCAGCAGCTTTTCACAGGGGTATGGCTACACCTTC. Its protein is CASSFSQGYGYTF.

The chain couples TRBV4-1 to TRBJ2-1; TRBD2 matches 14 bases. CDR3 size: 15 residues. Trimming at V came to 2 bases and at J to 15 bases, leaving 9 bases not matched to a gene. Germline CDR1 reads MGHRA; CDR2 reads YSYEKL. CDR3 loop: CASSQQTSGRAFAFF. The CDR3 DNA follows: TGCGCCAGCAGCCAACAGACTAGCGGGAGGGCCTTTGCGTTCTTC.

This chain joins TRBV9 and TRBJ1-1, with D possibly TRBD1 on 6 matching bases. Germline loops: CDR1 SGDLS, CDR2 YYNGEE. This CDR3 spans 14 amino acids. V lost 6 bases and J lost 7, with 19 bases in between. The CDR3: CASTRQVAAIEAFF. The CDR3 DNA follows: TGTGCCAGCACCCGACAGGTAGCCGCGATTGAAGCTTTCTTT. Full variable domain (remainder filled in from reference TRBV9 and TRBJ1-1): DSGVTQTPKHLITATGQRVTLRCSPRSGDLSVYWYQQSLDQGLQFLIQYYNGEERAKGNILERFSAQQFPDLHSELNLSSLELGDSALYFCASTRQVAAIEAFFGQGTRLTVV.

The chain recombines TRBV18 with TRBJ1-5; 9 bases are shared with TRBD1. V lost 3 bases to trimming and J lost 10 bases; unmatched junction nucleotides: 7. The CDR3 extends over 14 amino acids. Germline lookup yields CDR1 KGHSH and CDR2 LQKENI. CDR3 sequence: CASSPRDREGPQHF. The DNA for the CDR3 is TGTGCCAGCTCACCTCGGGACAGGGAAGGACCCCAGCATTTT. Drawing the rest from reference TRBV18 and TRBJ1-5, the complete variable domain is NAGVMQNPRHLVRRRGQEARLRCSPMKGHSHVYWYRQLPEEGLKFMVYLQKENIIDESGMPKERFSAEFPKEGPSILRIQQVVRGDSAAYFCASSPRDREGPQHFGDGTRLSIL.

A single count supports this clone. The chain recombines TRBV27 with TRBJ1-1, with TRBD1 matching 7 bases. J was trimmed by 4 bases and V by 5 bases; bases with no gene match: 7. The CDR3 sequence is 14 residues long. CDR1 and CDR2 from the germline V gene are MNHEY and SMNVEV (reference sequence). DNA for the CDR3: TGTGCCAGCAGTAGGACACAGGGGAGCACTGAAGCTTTCTTT. Translation: CASSRTQGSTEAFF.

This clone was detected a few times. The chain has TRBV6-5 and TRBJ2-1; 12 bases are shared with TRBD2. The CDR3 contains 15 residues. The V gene's germline CDR1 is MNHEY and CDR2 SVGAGI. With V trimmed by 6 bases and J by 6 bases, 6 bases remained unmatched. The CDR3 spells CASSRTSGKLNEQFF. The CDR3 region has the DNA TGTGCCAGCAGCCGGACTAGCGGGAAACTCAATGAGCAGTTCTTC.